This TCR beta chain was recorded in a study of shared clonotypes between healthy human individuals. Study-level findings and limits: The four-donor shared clonotypes exceeded non-shared clonotypes in generation probability, with non-shared ones scoring lower.

About this clone: The antigen remains unidentified.

Per the original data handling: ImmunoSEQ junction-only sequences lacked quality scores, so their filtering differed. The table came from immunoSEQ multiplex PCR; TCRdb's copy has only in-frame clones and leaves some out. V, J and clone size reflect that table, while D and trimming were determined from the DNA. The sample lists more than 2 million clones; 85% to 95% were seen once. Naive CD8 cells, CD45RO-negative and positively selected for CCR7, excluded terminally differentiated effector memory CD45RA+ cells. CDR3 length equals 15 residues. The germline V gene encodes CDR1 SEHNR and CDR2 FQNEAQ (reference sequence). J was trimmed by 2 bases and V by 8 bases; bases with no gene match: 11.

This sequence joins TRBV7-9 and TRBJ2-7; 8 bases match TRBD2. The receptor was isolated from a man between 18 and 29 years old in good health. Some clones in this sample may be carry-over from other donors' samples. The sequenced sample consisted of naive CD8+ T cells from PBMCs. For the CDR3, the DNA is TGTGCCAGCGCGGTTGAGGCTAGCGGGCCCTACGAGCAGTACTTC. This gives the protein CASAVEASGPYEQYF.